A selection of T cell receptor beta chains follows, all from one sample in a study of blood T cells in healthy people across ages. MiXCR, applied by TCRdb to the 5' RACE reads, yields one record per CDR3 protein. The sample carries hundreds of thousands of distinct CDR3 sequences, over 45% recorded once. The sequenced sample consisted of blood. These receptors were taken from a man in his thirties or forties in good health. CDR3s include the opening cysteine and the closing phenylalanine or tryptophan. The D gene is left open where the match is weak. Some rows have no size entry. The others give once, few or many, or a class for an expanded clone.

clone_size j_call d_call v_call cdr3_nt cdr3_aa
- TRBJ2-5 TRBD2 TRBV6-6 TGTGCCAGCAGTACTAGCGTACAAGAGACCCAGTACTTC CASSTSVQETQYF
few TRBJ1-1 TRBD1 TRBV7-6 TGTGCCAGCAGCTTAGCCGAAGGGACAGGTGACACTGAAGCTTTCTTT CASSLAEGTGDTEAFF
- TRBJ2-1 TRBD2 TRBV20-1 TGCAGTGCTTACCCTAGCGGGCGAGGGGACAATGAGCAGTTCTTC CSAYPSGRGDNEQFF
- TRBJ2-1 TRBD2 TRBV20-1 TGCAGTGCTAGAACAGGACTAGCGGGAGGGGAAAATGAGCAGTTCTTC CSARTGLAGGENEQFF
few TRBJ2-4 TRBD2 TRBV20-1 TGCAGTGCTAGAGATGCTAGCGGGGCCTTCCGCGACCTTAAAAACATTCAGTACTTC CSARDASGAFRDLKNIQYF
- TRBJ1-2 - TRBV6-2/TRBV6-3 TGTGCCAGCACCAACGACAGACAGGATGGCTACACCTTC CASTNDRQDGYTF
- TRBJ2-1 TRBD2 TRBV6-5 TGTGCCAGCAGCTACCGAGCGGGGGCAATCTACAATGAGCAGTTCTTC CASSYRAGAIYNEQFF
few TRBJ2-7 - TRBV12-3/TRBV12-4 TGTGCCAGCGAAAAGCGGGACACCTACGAGCAGTACTTC CASEKRDTYEQYF
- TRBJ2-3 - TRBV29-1 TGCAGCGTTGCCGGGACCGTAAAAGATACGCAGTATTTT CSVAGTVKDTQYF
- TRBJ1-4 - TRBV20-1 TGCAGTGCCGACGGAGAGGGGGGGTTTGGTGAAAAACTGTTTTTT CSADGEGGFGEKLFF
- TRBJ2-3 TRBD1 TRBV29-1 TGCAGCCAAGGACAGGGAGTGACAGATACGCAGTATTTT CSQGQGVTDTQYF
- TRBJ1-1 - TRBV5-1 TGCGCCAGCAGCTCCACGACGGATAACACTGAAGCTTTCTTT CASSSTTDNTEAFF
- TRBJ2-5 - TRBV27 TGTGCCAGCGTCGCGGGGGCTGGGGAGACCCAGTACTTC CASVAGAGETQYF
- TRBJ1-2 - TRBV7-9 TGTGCCTGCAGCTCCACTCGGGAGCAGGACAACCGAGGGGCGTATGGCTACACCTTC CACSSTREQDNRGAYGYTF
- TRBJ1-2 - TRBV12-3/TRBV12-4 TGTGCCAGCAGTTTAGGGACGTACTATGGCTACACCTTC CASSLGTYYGYTF
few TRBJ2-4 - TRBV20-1 TGCAGTGCTAGATGGAACAGCGAAGGCGGGCAGTACTTC CSARWNSEGGQYF
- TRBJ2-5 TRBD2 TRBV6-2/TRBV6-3 TGTGCCAGCAGTTACTCCGCTAGCGGCACCTACGGGCAGTACTTC CASSYSASGTYGQYF